These T cell receptor beta chains were read from a single sample in a study of blood T cell repertoires in COVID-19. Sequenced by immunoSEQ multiplex PCR; TCRdb stores in-frame clones only, minus some. The sample carries just over 350,000 clones, 75% to 90% recorded once. Sequenced: peripheral blood. These receptors were taken from a woman aged 55 to 70 with COVID-19, enrolled during active disease. Both conserved end residues are part of each CDR3. A D gene is named only where the DNA matches it firmly. Only some rows state a clone size, as once, few, many or a class for expanded clones.

TGCGCCAGCAGCTCCTCCCTGGACAGGGGGCGGGAAGCTTTCTTT	CASSSSLDRGREAFF	TRBJ1-1	-	TRBD1	TRBV5-1
TGTGCCAGCAGCTTAATCCCGGAGTCTAACTATGGCTACACCTTC	CASSLIPESNYGYTF	TRBJ1-2	-	-	TRBV7-3
TGCGCCAGCAGCTTGGGGTTGAAAGGACTAGCGAACTACGAGCAGTACTTC	CASSLGLKGLANYEQYF	TRBJ2-7	-	TRBD2	TRBV5-1
TGTGCCAGCTCACCTAGCACACAGGGTAACTATGGCTACACCTTC	CASSPSTQGNYGYTF	TRBJ1-2	-	-	TRBV18
TGTGCCATCAGTGAGTCGGAAGGCAGGTACTCCTACGAGCAGTACTTC	CAISESEGRYSYEQYF	TRBJ2-7	-	-	TRBV10-3
TGTGCCAGCAGCCACACCACTAGCGGGGAGTACTACGAGCAGTACTTC	CASSHTTSGEYYEQYF	TRBJ2-7	-	TRBD2	TRBV11-3
TGTGCCAGTGGGACATGGGGTTCTTCTGGAAACACCATATATTTT	CASGTWGSSGNTIYF	TRBJ1-3	few	-	TRBV19
TGTGCCAGTAGTTTACAGAGAAATTCACCCCTCCACTTT	CASSLQRNSPLHF	TRBJ1-6	-	-	TRBV19
TGTGCCATCAGTGGACAGGAAAATTCACCCCTCCACTTT	CAISGQENSPLHF	TRBJ1-6	-	-	TRBV10-3
TGTGCCAGCTCTCCTTTCGCGGGGGCGAACAATGAGCAGTTCTTC	CASSPFAGANNEQFF	TRBJ2-1	-	-	TRBV18
TGTGCCAGCAGTTTCTCCGGGGGGCCCGGGGAGAATGAGCAGTTCTTC	CASSFSGGPGENEQFF	TRBJ2-1	-	-	TRBV27
TGTGCCAGCAGCCCATCTTACAGGGGAACTGAAGCTTTCTTT	CASSPSYRGTEAFF	TRBJ1-1	-	TRBD1	TRBV7-6
TGCGCCAGCAGCCAAGTCCCTAGCGGGGGGCCACAGTACAATGAGCAGTTCTTC	CASSQVPSGGPQYNEQFF	TRBJ2-1	-	TRBD2	TRBV4-1
TGCAGCGTTGAAGCTCCAGGGGGTGTTCACTATGGCTACACCTTC	CSVEAPGGVHYGYTF	TRBJ1-2	-	TRBD1	TRBV29-1
TGTGCCAGCAGCACTCAAGAGACCCAGTACTTC	CASSTQETQYF	TRBJ2-5	-	-	TRBV5-4
TGTGCCAGCAAGGGGGATGGGGCTTCTACTGAAGCTTTCTTT	CASKGDGASTEAFF	TRBJ1-1	once	-	TRBV6-5
TGTGCCAGCAGCTTATCAGGTTGGACATCCTACGAGCAGTACTTC	CASSLSGWTSYEQYF	TRBJ2-7	few	-	TRBV7-9
TGTGCCAGCTCACCAAACCTGGGCACGGGAATGTATGGCTACACCTTC	CASSPNLGTGMYGYTF	TRBJ1-2	many	-	TRBV18
TGTGCCATCAGTTCATCGACCGTGACGGGAAATGAAAAACTGTTTTTT	CAISSSTVTGNEKLFF	TRBJ1-4	-	-	TRBV10-3
TGTGCCAGCAGCTTAGAAGGGGTTTCCACTGAAGCTTTCTTT	CASSLEGVSTEAFF	TRBJ1-1	-	-	TRBV7-9
TGTGCCAGCAGTGAAATGCTAGCGGAGGTCTACGAGCAGTACTTC	CASSEMLAEVYEQYF	TRBJ2-7	-	TRBD2	TRBV6-1
TGCGCCAGCAGCAGAGAACAGGGATACAGTAACTATGGCTACACCTTC	CASSREQGYSNYGYTF	TRBJ1-2	-	-	TRBV4-1
TGTGCCAGCTCCAGGGGGTACGAGCAGTACTTC	CASSRGYEQYF	TRBJ2-7	-	TRBD1	TRBV28
TGTGCCAGCAGCGTCTTGCGGAGTCAAGATACGCAGTATTTT	CASSVLRSQDTQYF	TRBJ2-3	-	-	TRBV9
TGTGCCAGTAGTATAGCGACTAGGGCGGACACCGGGGAGCTGTTTTTT	CASSIATRADTGELFF	TRBJ2-2	-	-	TRBV19
TGTGCCAGCAGCCCCCCCCAGGGTGGCTACACCTTC	CASSPPQGGYTF	TRBJ1-2	-	-	TRBV7-2
TGTGCCAGCAGTTACTCCACAGGGATAGATACGCAGTATTTT	CASSYSTGIDTQYF	TRBJ2-3	-	-	TRBV6-2/TRBV6-3
TGTGCCAGCAGGCAAACAGGGGGCACATATGAAAAACTGTTTTTT	CASRQTGGTYEKLFF	TRBJ1-4	-	TRBD1	TRBV5-8
TGTGCCAGCAGCTTCGGCGGGGGAAACACCATATATTTT	CASSFGGGNTIYF	TRBJ1-3	-	-	TRBV11-2
TGTGCCAGCACCAGGACAGGGCGGAACTATGGCTACACCTTC	CASTRTGRNYGYTF	TRBJ1-2	once	TRBD1	TRBV6-5
TGCGCCAGCAGCCAACGACTAGCGGACCTCTACAATGAGCAGTTCTTC	CASSQRLADLYNEQFF	TRBJ2-1	-	TRBD2	TRBV4-1
TGTGCCAGCAGCTCTACTGGACTGGTGGGGGCCGGGGTGAGCGAGCAGTACTTC	CASSSTGLVGAGVSEQYF	TRBJ2-7	once	-	TRBV11-2
TGTGCCAGTACCCGGGGAGGCTACGAGCAGTACTTC	CASTRGGYEQYF	TRBJ2-7	-	-	TRBV19
TGTGCCAGCAGCCCCGGTGGGGGGTTTCGTGAAAAACTGTTTTTT	CASSPGGGFREKLFF	TRBJ1-4	-	-	TRBV3-1/TRBV3-2
TGTGCCAGCTCACCACCGTGGGCAACCCTTTACAATGAGCAGTTCTTC	CASSPPWATLYNEQFF	TRBJ2-1	-	-	TRBV18
TGTGCCAGCAGCCCCCGCCGGGACAGATTCCATGGCTACACCTTC	CASSPRRDRFHGYTF	TRBJ1-2	-	TRBD1	TRBV3-1/TRBV3-2
TGTGCCAGCAGTTTCCCGACAGGGTGGACAGTGACCCAGTACTTC	CASSFPTGWTVTQYF	TRBJ2-5	-	TRBD1	TRBV6-2/TRBV6-3
TGTGCCAGCAGTCCCTACTATGGCTACACCTTC	CASSPYYGYTF	TRBJ1-2	-	-	TRBV2
TGTGCCAGCAGCACCTCCTCCGGGACAGAACAATACGAGCAGTACTTC	CASSTSSGTEQYEQYF	TRBJ2-7	-	TRBD1	TRBV9
TGTGCCAGTAGTGTCGGACAGTTCCCTATCGAGCAGTACTTC	CASSVGQFPIEQYF	TRBJ2-7	-	-	TRBV19
TGTGCCAGCAGCTTAGTACAGCAAGAGACCCAGTACTTC	CASSLVQQETQYF	TRBJ2-5	-	-	TRBV7-2